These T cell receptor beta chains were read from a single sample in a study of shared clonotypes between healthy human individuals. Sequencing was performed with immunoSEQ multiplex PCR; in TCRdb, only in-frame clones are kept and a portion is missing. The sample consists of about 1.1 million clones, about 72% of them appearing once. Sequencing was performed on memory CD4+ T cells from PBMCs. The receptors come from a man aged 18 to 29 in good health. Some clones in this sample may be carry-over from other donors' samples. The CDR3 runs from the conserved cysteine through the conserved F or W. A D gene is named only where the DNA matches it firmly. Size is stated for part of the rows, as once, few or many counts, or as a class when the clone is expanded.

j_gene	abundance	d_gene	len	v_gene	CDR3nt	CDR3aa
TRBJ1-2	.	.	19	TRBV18	TGTGCCAGCTCACCATCGGGACCGCCACTTTCATTAGCTTCCCATGGCTACACCTTC	CASSPSGPPLSLASHGYTF
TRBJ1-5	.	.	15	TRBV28	TGTGCCAGCAGTTCGCCCTCGGTGGGACATCAGCCCCAGCATTTT	CASSSPSVGHQPQHF
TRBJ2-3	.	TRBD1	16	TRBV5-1	TGCGCCAGCAGCTTGGGCGGCAGGGGGCGCGTAGATACGCAGTATTTT	CASSLGGRGRVDTQYF
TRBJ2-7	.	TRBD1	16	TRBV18	TGTGCCAGCTCCCAGGAGGTAGGGGGCACCTCTACGGAGCAGTACTTC	CASSQEVGGTSTEQYF
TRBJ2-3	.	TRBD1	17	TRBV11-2	TGTGCCAGCAGCCCACCAGGGGGGACAGGGATCCCAGATACGCAGTATTTT	CASSPPGGTGIPDTQYF
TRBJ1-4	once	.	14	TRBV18	TGTGCCAGCTCACCCAGTTCAATCGGGGAAAAACTGTTTTTT	CASSPSSIGEKLFF
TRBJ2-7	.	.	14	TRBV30	TGTGCCTGGAGTGAGCTGACAGATTCCTACGAGCAGTACTTC	CAWSELTDSYEQYF
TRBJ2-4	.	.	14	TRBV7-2	TGTGCCAGCAGGGGGACGGGAGCCAAAAACATTCAGTACTTC	CASRGTGAKNIQYF
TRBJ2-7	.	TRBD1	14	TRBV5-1	TGCGCCAGCAGCTTGGGGACAGGGTCCTTCGAGCAGTACTTC	CASSLGTGSFEQYF
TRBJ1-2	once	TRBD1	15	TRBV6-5	TGTGCCAGCAGTTACTCTGGACAGGGAGGCTATGGCTACACCTTC	CASSYSGQGGYGYTF
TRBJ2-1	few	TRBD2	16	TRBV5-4	TGTGCCAGCAGCCTAGGGACTAGCGGGAGTGGTATTGAGCAGTTCTTC	CASSLGTSGSGIEQFF
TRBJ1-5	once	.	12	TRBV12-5	TGTGCTAGTGGTTTGAGGGATCAGCCCCAGCATTTT	CASGLRDQPQHF
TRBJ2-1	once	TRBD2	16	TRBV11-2	TGTGCCAGCAGCTCTTGGACTAGCGCCATGGGAAATGAGCAGTTCTTC	CASSSWTSAMGNEQFF
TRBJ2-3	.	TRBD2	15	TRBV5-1	TGCGCCAGCAGCCCTCTAGCGGGAGCAGGCCATACGCAGTATTTT	CASSPLAGAGHTQYF
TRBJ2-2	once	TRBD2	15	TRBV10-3	TGTGCCATAGGCGGGGGACTAGCGAACACCGGGGAGCTGTTTTTT	CAIGGGLANTGELFF
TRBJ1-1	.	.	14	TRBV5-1	TGCGCCAGCAGCCCGGGGACGGGGAACACTGAAGCTTTCTTT	CASSPGTGNTEAFF
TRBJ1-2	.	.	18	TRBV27	TGTGCCAGCAGTTTATTCCCCTCAGGCAGGGGACTGGGGTATGGCTACACCTTC	CASSLFPSGRGLGYGYTF
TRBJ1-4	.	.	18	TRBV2	TGTGCCAGCATCGAAGGGGTTAGGACTGTCGCAACTAATGAAAAACTGTTTTTT	CASIEGVRTVATNEKLFF
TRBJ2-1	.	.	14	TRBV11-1	TGTGCCAGCAGCTTAGTAGCGGCTAACAATGAGCAGTTCTTC	CASSLVAANNEQFF
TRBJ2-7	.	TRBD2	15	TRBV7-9	TGTGCCAGCAGCTTGGGAAGCGGGGGATTGTACGAGCAGTACTTC	CASSLGSGGLYEQYF
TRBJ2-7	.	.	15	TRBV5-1	TGCGCCAGCAGCTTGGCCGGGACATACGACTACGAGCAGTACTTC	CASSLAGTYDYEQYF
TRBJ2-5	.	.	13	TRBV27	TGTGCCAGCAGCCTACGGTCGAGGGAGACCCAGTACTTC	CASSLRSRETQYF